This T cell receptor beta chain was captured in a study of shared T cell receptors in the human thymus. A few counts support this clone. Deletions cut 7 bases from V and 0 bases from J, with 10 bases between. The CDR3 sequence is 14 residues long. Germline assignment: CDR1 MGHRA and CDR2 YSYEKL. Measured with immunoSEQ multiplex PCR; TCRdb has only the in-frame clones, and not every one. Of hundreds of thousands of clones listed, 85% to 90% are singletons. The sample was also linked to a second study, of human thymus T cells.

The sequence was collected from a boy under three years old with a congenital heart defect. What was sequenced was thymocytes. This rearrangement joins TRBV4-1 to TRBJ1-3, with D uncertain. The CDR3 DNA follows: TGCGCCAGCAACCCCAACGGCTCTGGAAACACCATATATTTT. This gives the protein CASNPNGSGNTIYF.